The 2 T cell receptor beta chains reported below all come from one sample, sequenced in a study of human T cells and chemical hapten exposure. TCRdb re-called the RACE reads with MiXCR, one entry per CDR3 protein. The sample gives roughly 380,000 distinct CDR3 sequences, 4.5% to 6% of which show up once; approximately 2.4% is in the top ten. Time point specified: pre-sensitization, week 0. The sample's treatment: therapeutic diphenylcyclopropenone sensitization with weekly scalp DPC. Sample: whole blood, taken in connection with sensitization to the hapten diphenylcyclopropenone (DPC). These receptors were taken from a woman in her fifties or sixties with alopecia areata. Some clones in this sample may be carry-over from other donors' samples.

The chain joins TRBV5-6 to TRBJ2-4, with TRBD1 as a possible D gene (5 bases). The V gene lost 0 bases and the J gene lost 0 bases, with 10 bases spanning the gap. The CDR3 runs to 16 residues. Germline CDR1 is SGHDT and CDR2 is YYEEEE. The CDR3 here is CASSLGTFLAKNIQYF. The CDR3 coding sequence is TGTGCCAGCAGCTTGGGGACATTCCTAGCCAAAAACATTCAGTACTTC.

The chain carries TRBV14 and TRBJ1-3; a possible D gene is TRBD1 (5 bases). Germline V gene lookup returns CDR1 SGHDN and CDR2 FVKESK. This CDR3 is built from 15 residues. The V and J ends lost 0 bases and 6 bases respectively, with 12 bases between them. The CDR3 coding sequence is TGTGCCAGCAGCCAAGATTCAGGGCGGCCAAACACCATATATTTT. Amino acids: CASSQDSGRPNTIYF.